The clone carrying this TCR beta chain has at least ten counts. Antigen specificity is unknown. With V trimmed by 0 bases and J by 6 bases, 10 bases remained unmatched. Germline-derived CDR1 and CDR2 are LGHNT and FRNRAP. This CDR3 contains 17 residues. Using a CD8+CD4-CCR7+CD45RA+ phenotype, naive CD8 T cells were sorted. The data derive from a study of molecular identifiers for immune sequencing clone quantification. Regarding the study as a whole: More than 99% of effector molecules, versus under 1% of naive-cell molecules, belonged to clones above 20 RNA copies.

For bulk TCR libraries, previously described methods and listed TCR primers were used. TCRdb re-called the PCR reads with MiXCR, one entry per CDR3 protein. The sample consists of 400,000 to 600,000 distinct CDR3 sequences, 20% to 25% of them appearing once. This TCR was recovered from a human donor in good health. Some libraries in this study had Jurkat cell RNA spiked in. The V and J genes are TRBV12-5 and TRBJ2-7; 11 positions agree with TRBD1. Sequencing used naive CD8+ T cells from blood, with Jurkat cell RNA spiked in. As to subset: FACS-sorted CD8+CD4-CCR7+CD45RA+ naive T cells. CDR3 DNA: TGTGCTAGTGGTTTGGTACGGTTGGACAGGGGGCCTGGCGAGCAGTACTTC. It is translated as CASGLVRLDRGPGEQYF.